The clone carrying this T cell receptor beta chain was seen repeatedly, ten times or more. In germline, CDR1 is SNHLY, CDR2 FYNNEI. The CDR3 totals 11 residues. V dropped 7 bases and J dropped 5 bases, with 6 bases sitting between them. The data were taken from a study of T cells in Graves' hyperthyroidism and ophthalmopathy. Those with hyperthyroidism were 18 to 65 years old, newly diagnosed, and ill for under 2 months. Template material for amplifying TCR beta CDR3 regions consisted of RNA transcripts. The study used the HTBI primer set for a first-round RT-PCR of the TCR CDR3. TCRdb re-called the multiplex PCR reads with MiXCR, one entry per CDR3 protein. The data hold about 210,000 distinct CDR3 sequences, with about 16% observed a single time.

The J gene is TRBJ2-1, the V gene TRBV2; D call uncertain. This clonotype originated in a middle-aged man with Graves' hyperthyroidism. The sequenced sample consisted of blood. This chain's CDR3 is CASTRDNEQFF. In DNA form, the CDR3 reads TGTGCCAGCACCCGGGACAATGAGCAGTTCTTC.